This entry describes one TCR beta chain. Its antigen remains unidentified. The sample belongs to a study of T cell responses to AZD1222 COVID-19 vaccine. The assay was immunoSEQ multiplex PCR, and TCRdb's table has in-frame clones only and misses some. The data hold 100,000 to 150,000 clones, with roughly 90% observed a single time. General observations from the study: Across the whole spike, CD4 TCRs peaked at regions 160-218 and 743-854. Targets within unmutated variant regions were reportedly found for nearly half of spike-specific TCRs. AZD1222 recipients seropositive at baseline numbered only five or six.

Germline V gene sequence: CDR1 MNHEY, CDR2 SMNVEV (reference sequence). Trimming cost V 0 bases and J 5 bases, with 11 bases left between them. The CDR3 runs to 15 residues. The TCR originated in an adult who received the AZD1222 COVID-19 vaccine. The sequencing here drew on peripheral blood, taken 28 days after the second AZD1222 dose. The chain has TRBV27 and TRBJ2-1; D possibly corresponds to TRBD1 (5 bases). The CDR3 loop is CASSLSSGSHNEQFF. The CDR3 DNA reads TGTGCCAGCAGTTTATCGTCAGGGTCCCACAATGAGCAGTTCTTC.